Listed here is a single T cell receptor (beta chain). This clonotype was counted ten times or more. The clone's antigen remains unknown. No per-base quality is available; no much larger clone lies one base away. Amplification of TCR beta CDR3 regions was carried out from RNA transcripts. The first round of RT-PCR for the TCR CDR3 was performed with the HTBI primer set and the Qiagen OneStep RT-PCR kit. A second multiplex PCR round built the libraries, followed by size selection and purification. Sequencing of the libraries was done on an Illumina HiSeq2000 using paired-end 100 bp reads. The authors' analysis ran thus. SOAPnuke was used to process the raw data, with reads discarded if the reads contained adapters or uncalled bases, had a mean Phred below 15, or lacked an exact constant-primer or identifier match. COPE v1.2.5 was used to merge high-quality paired reads, and clonotypes were defined as unique nucleotide sequences. Clonotypes were aligned to IMGT TRBV, TRBD and TRBJ reference segments using MiTCR v1.1. The analysis was restricted to V-J combinations with a frequency above 0.0001, which together covered roughly 99% of the repertoires. The TCS score was defined as the ratio of F50 (clonal expansion) to E x V (chaos), calculated using BLOSUM62-based TCRdist between CDR3 peptides within each V-J. Welch's t-statistics and random forest reduced some 510 V-J features to about 13, which were used in a naive Bayes classifier (R e1071). TCRdb passed the public sequencing reads through fastp at Q25 and MiXCR, retaining productive beta sequences. Duplicate CDR3 protein sequences are folded into a single record with the most common DNA and genes. The V and J calls and clone size are TCRdb's, not the authors'. The table for this sample lists hundreds of thousands of distinct CDR3 sequences; around 14% of them were counted only once. Clones ranked in the top ten supply 9.2% of the sample.

This specimen belongs to a study of T cells in Graves' hyperthyroidism and ophthalmopathy (dated by TCRdb to the late 2010s). At the level of the whole study: Peripheral blood was collected at initial diagnosis, before any treatment. A discovery cohort of about 100 patients, about 40 with Graves' ophthalmopathy and 55 to 65 with stable Graves' hyperthyroidism, was used to find distinguishing TCR V-J signatures. Prospective prediction of ophthalmopathy was tested in an independent validation cohort of 18 to 20 hyperthyroidism patients and 17 patients who later progressed to ophthalmopathy. For training and testing, the 100 or so patients in the discovery cohort were randomly divided in a 7:3 ratio. In addition, the study compared T-cell repertoires in thyroid tissue and in blood from 6 or 7 Graves' hyperthyroidism patients. After blood sampling, hyperthyroidism patients were treated with methimazole at a starting dose of 30 mg daily, and ophthalmopathy patients were treated with high-dose intravenous methylprednisolone. The paper describes TCR Vbeta CDR3 sequencing of 140 or so peripheral blood samples, made up of under 50 ophthalmopathy patients, more than 70 hyperthyroidism patients and 17 progressor patients.

The CDR3 numbers 13 residues from cysteine through phenylalanine. Of all the DNA, just the CDR3 is kept, 39 bases in frame from base 1. Trimming costs V 2 bases and J 5 bases, and their ends lie 6 bases apart. CDR1 and CDR2, per the germline V gene (reference sequence), are SGHAT and FQDESV. Stable Graves' hyperthyroidism was defined as the absence of progression to ophthalmopathy over 18 months of follow-up. Hyperthyroidism patients were newly diagnosed, with disease duration under 2 months, and aged 18 to 65 years. The study excluded patients with uncontrolled infections, other autoimmune diseases, pregnancy or lactation. Clinical symptoms, serum thyroxine and TRAb, thyroid ultrasound, and orbital computed tomography formed the basis for the diagnoses. Ficoll-Paque density gradient centrifugation was used to isolate PBMCs from around 10 ml of fresh peripheral blood. Total RNA was extracted with Trizol reagent, and quality was checked on an Agilent 2100 Bioanalyzer.

Broad study findings and their caveats: Sample size was not statistically predetermined, and blinding of investigators to group allocation was not performed. Most expanded thyroid clonotypes (frequency above 0.001) were also detected in blood, suggesting blood repertoires may reflect thyroid immune responses. In validation, the model predicted progression to ophthalmopathy with 65% to 71% sensitivity and 72.22% specificity, a median of about 6.7 months before onset. A model built on a 13 V-J signature distinguished ophthalmopathy from stable hyperthyroidism, reaching approximately 89% sensitivity and approximately 83% specificity in cross-validation and 80%/75% in testing.

The sequencing sample was made of blood. The chain joins TRBV11-1 to TRBJ2-2; no D gene can be assigned with confidence. The sequence came from a woman between 18 and 30 years old with Graves' hyperthyroidism. In nucleotides, the sequence is TGTGCCAGCAGCTTACTCGGAACCGGGGAGCTGTTTTTT. The resulting protein is CASSLLGTGELFF.